The 18 T cell receptor beta chains given below trace back to one sample, sequenced in a study of cytomegalovirus exposure and HLA in healthy donors. Amplification used 60 Vbeta primers and 13 Jbeta primers. Method: immunoSEQ multiplex PCR; TCRdb's copy keeps in-frame clones and lacks some. In the table there are some 150,000 clones, around 75% of which are singletons. Sequencing was performed on PBMCs. The receptors originated from a man in his 60s in good health and CMV-seronegative.

The chain has TRBV7-2 and TRBJ2-2; TRBD2 matches at 11 bases. The V gene's germline CDR1 is SGHTA and CDR2 FQGNSA. The CDR3 covers 17 residues. Trimming cost V 2 bases and J 4 bases; bases outside gene matches: 6. For the CDR3, the DNA is TGTGCCAGCAGCTTACTCCGGACTAGCGGGCTCACCGGGGAGCTGTTTTTT. Its protein product is CASSLLRTSGLTGELFF.

The chain is built from TRBV18 and TRBJ2-3; 14 positions match TRBD2. Germline loops: CDR1 KGHSH, CDR2 LQKENI. The CDR3 length is 18 residues. After removal of 3 bases from V and 1 base from J, the junction contained 6 bases not matched to a gene. The CDR3 reads CASSPGLAGEGGTDTQYF. The CDR3 DNA reads as TGTGCCAGCTCACCGGGACTAGCGGGAGAGGGCGGCACAGATACGCAGTATTTT. The full variable domain, rest sourced from reference TRBV18 and TRBJ2-3, is NAGVMQNPRHLVRRRGQEARLRCSPMKGHSHVYWYRQLPEEGLKFMVYLQKENIIDESGMPKERFSAEFPKEGPSILRIQQVVRGDSAAYFCASSPGLAGEGGTDTQYFGPGTRLTVL.

The chain carries TRBV19 and TRBJ1-1; no firm D call. Per germline, CDR1 LNHDA and CDR2 SQIVND (reference sequence). Trimming shortened V by 3 bases and J by 1 base, and 9 bases separated the two germline ends. There are 14 residues in the CDR3. The CDR3 spells CASSMRRENTEAFF. The DNA for the CDR3 is TGTGCCAGTAGTATGCGGAGGGAGAACACTGAAGCTTTCTTT.

The rearrangement uses TRBV7-9 and TRBJ2-1; tentatively, D is TRBD2 (5 bases). The CDR3 contains 15 residues. V was cut by 6 bases and J by 9 bases, with 21 bases left in between. Looked up from germline, CDR1 is SEHNR and CDR2 is FQNEAQ (reference sequence). The CDR3 reads CASSSSGRVFGEQFF. For the CDR3, the DNA is TGTGCCAGCAGTTCGAGCGGTCGGGTATTCGGTGAGCAGTTCTTC. The full variable domain, rest sourced from reference TRBV7-9 and TRBJ2-1, is DTGVSQNPRHKITKRGQNVTFRCDPISEHNRLYWYRQTLGQGPEFLTYFQNEAQLEKSRLLSDRFSAERPKGSFSTLEIQRTEQGDSAMYLCASSSSGRVFGEQFFGPGTRLTVL.

The J gene is TRBJ1-2, the V gene TRBV7-3; 8 bases match TRBD1. Unmatched junction bases numbered 12, after V lost 2 bases and J lost 4 bases. CDR3 size: 17 residues. In germline, CDR1 is SGHTA, CDR2 FQGTGA. CDR3 residues: CASSLGPWQGAAYGYTF. The CDR3 DNA is TGTGCCAGCAGCTTAGGCCCTTGGCAGGGGGCAGCCTATGGCTACACCTTC. Full variable domain (remainder filled in from reference TRBV7-3 and TRBJ1-2): GAGVSQTPSNKVTEKGKYVELRCDPISGHTALYWYRQSLGQGPEFLIYFQGTGAADDSGLPNDRFFAVRPEGSVSTLKIQRTERGDSAVYLCASSLGPWQGAAYGYTFGSGTRLTVV.

This clone was recorded once. The chain links TRBV7-9 to TRBJ2-7, with D tentatively TRBD1 (6 bases). V dropped 4 bases and J dropped 2 bases, with 18 bases sitting between them. The CDR3 extends over 16 amino acids. Per germline, CDR1 SEHNR and CDR2 FQNEAQ (reference sequence). CDR3 region: CASSSTATGPAYEQYF. The CDR3 DNA is TGTGCCAGCAGCTCTACCGCAACAGGGCCTGCCTACGAGCAGTACTTC. The full variable domain, completed using reference TRBV7-9 and TRBJ2-7, is DTGVSQNPRHKITKRGQNVTFRCDPISEHNRLYWYRQTLGQGPEFLTYFQNEAQLEKSRLLSDRFSAERPKGSFSTLEIQRTEQGDSAMYLCASSSTATGPAYEQYFGPGTRLTVT.

The J gene is TRBJ2-3, the V gene TRBV27, with D unclear. The CDR3 extends over 14 amino acids. Trimming left V 5 bases short and J 0 bases short, with 9 bases between. CDR1 MNHEY and CDR2 SMNVEV come from the germline V gene (reference sequence). The CDR3 is CASSIQSSTDTQYF. CDR3 DNA sequence: TGTGCCAGCAGTATCCAGTCTAGCACAGATACGCAGTATTTT.

V gene TRBV7-9 combines with J gene TRBJ2-7; the D gene is possibly TRBD1 (5 bases). The CDR3 is 15 residues long. V lost 5 bases, J lost 5 bases, and 19 bases lay in between. The germline gives CDR1 SEHNR, CDR2 FQNEAQ (reference sequence). This chain's CDR3 is CASSLGAWRPNEQYF. The CDR3, as DNA: TGTGCCAGCAGCCTAGGGGCGTGGCGCCCCAACGAGCAGTACTTC.

V is TRBV5-4 and J is TRBJ2-1; maybe TRBD2 (6 bases). V was pared by 4 bases and J by 7 bases, with 15 bases between. Germline CDR1 reads SGHNT; CDR2 reads YYREEE (reference sequence). The CDR3 covers 14 residues. CDR3 in DNA: TGTGCCAGCAGCGAGCGGAGGGGAAAGAATGAGCAGTTCTTC. Protein: CASSERRGKNEQFF.

The chain has TRBV5-1 and TRBJ2-5; a possible D gene is TRBD1 (5 bases). Germline loops: CDR1 SGHRS, CDR2 YFSETQ. Trimming took 4 bases from V and 1 from J, leaving 11 bases between them. This CDR3 spans 14 amino acids. CDR3 coding DNA: TGCGCCAGCAGCCCGACAGAGTCCCAAGAGACCCAGTACTTC. It yields the protein CASSPTESQETQYF.

This chain links TRBV6-6 with TRBJ1-3; TRBD1 is a possible D gene (5 bases). With 7 bases removed from V and 6 bases from J, the gap between germline ends came to 10 bases. The CDR3 has 12 residues. Germline loops: CDR1 MNHNY, CDR2 SVGAGI (reference sequence). CDR3 in DNA: TGTGCCAGCACCAAGGACATAAACACCATATATTTT. Translation gives CASTKDINTIYF.

The chain joins TRBV2 to TRBJ1-4; D call uncertain. The CDR3 consists of 14 residues. The V gene lost 2 bases and the J gene lost 0 bases, with 4 bases spanning the gap. CDR1 and CDR2 (germline): SNHLY, FYNNEI. The CDR3 region has the DNA TGTGCCAGCAGTGAATATGCAACTAATGAAAAACTGTTTTTT. Encoded protein: CASSEYATNEKLFF.

This clone showed up just once. The genes are TRBV15 and TRBJ1-2, with D unresolved. The CDR3 extends over 15 amino acids. Germline V gene lookup returns CDR1 LNHNV and CDR2 YYDKDF (reference sequence). V dropped 0 bases and J dropped 0 bases, with 8 bases sitting between them. CDR3 region: CATSRERIANYGYTF. The CDR3 DNA follows: TGTGCCACCAGCAGAGAACGAATAGCTAACTATGGCTACACCTTC.

Remarks on this clone: The junction does not match germline at one end; this may be a read error. The genes are TRBV6-4 and TRBJ1-3; tentatively, D is TRBD1 (6 bases). The V gene's germline CDR1 is MRHNA and CDR2 SNTAGT. The CDR3 totals 11 residues. CDR3 sequence: CASSVYRTASF. CDR3 DNA: TGTGCCAGCAGTGTTTACAGGACAGCCTCTTTT.

The chain joins TRBV11-3 to TRBJ2-7; 9 nucleotides line up with TRBD1. Germline CDR1 is SGHNT and CDR2 is YENEEA. After removal of 6 bases from V and 3 bases from J, the junction contained 9 bases not matched to a gene. The CDR3 runs to 15 residues. CDR3 sequence reads: CASSDSRGQGYEQYF. In DNA, the CDR3 is TGTGCCAGCAGTGACTCCCGGGGACAGGGCTACGAGCAGTACTTC. The full variable domain, completed using reference TRBV11-3 and TRBJ2-7, is EAGVVQSPRYKIIEKKQPVAFWCNPISGHNTLYWYLQNLGQGPELLIRYENEEAVDDSQLPKDRFSAERLKGVDSTLKIQPAELGDSAVYLCASSDSRGQGYEQYFGPGTRLTVT.

This rearrangement joins TRBV10-2 to TRBJ2-1, with 8 bases aligning to TRBD1. The CDR3 loop spans 17 amino acids. Germline V lookup: CDR1 WSHSY, CDR2 SAAADI. V lost 3 bases to trimming and J lost 1 base; unmatched junction nucleotides: 8. The CDR3 DNA reads as TGCGCCAGCAGTGAAAGGACCGGGACAGGTTCCTACAATGAGCAGTTCTTC. Translating it yields CASSERTGTGSYNEQFF.

This clone was recorded a few times. The rearrangement uses TRBV30 and TRBJ2-1, with TRBD2 matching 8 bases. V gave up 5 bases and J gave up 3 bases; unmatched junction bases: 9. The CDR3 runs to 15 residues. The germline V gene has CDR1 GTSNPN and CDR2 SVGIG (reference sequence). CDR3 in DNA: TGTGCCTGGGTTCGCGCGGGAGGCCGCTACAATGAGCAGTTCTTC. This gives the protein CAWVRAGGRYNEQFF.

V usage is TRBV6-5 and J usage is TRBJ2-7, with D tentatively TRBD2 (5 bases). V was clipped by 2 bases and J by 2 bases, with 10 bases between them. The CDR3 runs 14 residues. Germline-derived CDR1 and CDR2 are MNHEY and SVGAGI. The CDR3: CASSYEGATYEQYF. CDR3 DNA: TGTGCCAGCAGTTACGAGGGAGCCACCTACGAGCAGTACTTC.